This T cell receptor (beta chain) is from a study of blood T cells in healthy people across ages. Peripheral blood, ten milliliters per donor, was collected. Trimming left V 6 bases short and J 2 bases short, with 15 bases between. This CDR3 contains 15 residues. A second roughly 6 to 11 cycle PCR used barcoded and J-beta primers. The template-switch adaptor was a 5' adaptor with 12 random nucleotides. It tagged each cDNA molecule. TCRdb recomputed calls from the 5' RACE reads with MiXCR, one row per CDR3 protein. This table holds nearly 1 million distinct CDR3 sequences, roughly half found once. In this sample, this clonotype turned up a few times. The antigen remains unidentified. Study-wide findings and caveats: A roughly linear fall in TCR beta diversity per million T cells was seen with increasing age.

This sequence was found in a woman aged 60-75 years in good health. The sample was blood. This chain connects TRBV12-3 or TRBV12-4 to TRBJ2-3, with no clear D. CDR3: CASSPTLGFTDTQYF. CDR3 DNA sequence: TGTGCCAGCAGCCCAACCTTAGGTTTCACAGATACGCAGTATTTT.